These 27 T cell receptor beta chains were sequenced from one sample in a study of T cell clonality in common variable immunodeficiency. Sequencing used immunoSEQ multiplex PCR; TCRdb keeps in-frame clones, though not all of them. The sample shows 25,000 to 35,000 clones, none of them appearing just once. Their specific antigens are unknown. Study findings and constraints: Common variable immunodeficiency TCR beta sequences reportedly had fewer deletions and N-nucleotide insertions.

Sample: peripheral blood mononuclear cells. The receptors come from a human donor with common variable immunodeficiency.

In this sample, this clone turned up a few times. The missing CDR3 end, 3 residues past where the read stops, is filled in from the germline J gene. The V call is TRBV30, the J call TRBJ2-7, with D hard to call. Germline V gene sequence: CDR1 GTSNPN, CDR2 SVGIG (reference sequence). The CDR3 is made up of 16 amino acids. Trimming pared 2 bases from V and 4 bases from J, leaving 21 bases between. The CDR3 DNA, read in part, is TGTGCCTGGAGTATTCAACGTGGGCTTCTCCTTTACGAG. Its translation is CAWSIQRGLLLYE. The CDR3 in its entirety is CAWSIQRGLLLYEQYF.

This clone has only a few counts. The read finishes 3 residues shy of the CDR3 end, and the germline J gene is used to complete it. This chain joins TRBV20-1 and TRBJ1-1, with 8 bases that match TRBD1. The CDR3 is made up of 15 amino acids. The germline gives CDR1 DFQATT, CDR2 SNEGSKA (reference sequence). V was pared by 0 bases and J by 1 base, with 4 bases of the junction left unmatched. The sequenced part of the CDR3 DNA is TGCAGTGCTAGAGATCCAGGGGGCCCGAACACTGAA. It is translated as CSARDPGGPNTE. The full CDR3 protein reads CSARDPGGPNTEAFF.

In this sample, this clone turned up a few times. The CDR3 end falls 3 residues outside the read, so it is completed with the germline J gene. This sequence joins TRBV19 and TRBJ2-7; TRBD1 might be the D (6 bases). Per the germline V gene, CDR1 is LNHDA and CDR2 is SQIVND (reference sequence). V lost 5 bases to trimming and J lost 1 base, with 15 bases between them. This CDR3 region has 15 residues. CDR3 residues: CASSLGHRISYEQYF. The sequenced part of the CDR3 DNA is TGTGCCAGTAGTTTGGGACATCGAATTTCCTACGAG.

The CDR3: CASSPRPLSTDTQYF. Partial CDR3 DNA: TGTGCCAGCTCACCGCGTCCTTTATCAACAGATACG. The J gene is TRBJ2-3, the V gene TRBV18; D gene ambiguous. The read stops 3 residues short of the end of the CDR3; the missing end is completed from the germline J gene. CDR1 KGHSH and CDR2 LQKENI come from the germline V gene. This CDR3 comprises 15 residues. V lost 3 bases to trimming and J lost 3 bases, with 13 bases between them.

Comment on this clone: With the read ending 3 residues before the CDR3 end, the germline J gene is used to fill in that end. The chain couples TRBV6-1 to TRBJ1-2; D perhaps matches TRBD1 (6 bases). The germline V and J ends were trimmed by 4 bases and 3 bases, with 12 bases remaining between them. This CDR3 is 14 amino acids long. Germline V lookup: CDR1 MNHNS, CDR2 SASEGT. CDR3 DNA (partial): TGTGCCAGCAGTGCCCTGGGGGCCTACTATGGC. Its translation is CASSALGAYYG. The complete CDR3 reads CASSALGAYYGYTF.

This clone was counted a few times. The read finishes 3 residues shy of the CDR3 end, and the germline J gene is used to complete it. The gene calls are TRBV7-8 and TRBJ2-1, with 7 bases fitting TRBD2. Trimming at V came to 1 base and at J to 7 bases, leaving 7 bases not matched to a gene. The CDR3 runs to 15 residues. Looked up from germline, CDR1 is SGHVS and CDR2 is FQNEAQ. The CDR3 is CASSLGGGKGNEQFF. The CDR3 DNA, read in part, is TGTGCCAGCAGCTTAGGGGGAGGGAAGGGGAATGAG.

This clone occurred many times. With the read ending 3 residues before the CDR3 end, the germline J gene is used to fill in that end. V is TRBV29-1 and J is TRBJ2-2; tentative D call: TRBD2 (6 bases). V was clipped by 4 bases and J by 5 bases, with 14 bases between them. The CDR3 covers 14 residues. The germline V gene encodes CDR1 SQVTM and CDR2 ANQGSEA. The CDR3 here is CSVAGGELTGELFF. The part of the CDR3 DNA that was read is TGCAGCGTTGCTGGAGGGGAGCTAACCGGGGAG.

This clone has only a few counts. Its ends do not fully match the called genes, so a read error is possible. The missing CDR3 end, 3 residues past where the read stops, is filled in from the germline J gene. The genes are TRBV19 and TRBJ1-1; 7 nucleotides match TRBD1. The CDR3 runs to 12 residues. Germline V gene lookup returns CDR1 LNHDA and CDR2 SQIVND (reference sequence). The part of the CDR3 DNA that was read is TGTGCTAGTAACGCAGGGGGTGGTGAA. Residues: CASNAGGGE. The whole CDR3 sequence is CASNAGGGEAFF.

This clone was seen a few times. The read ends 3 residues shy of where the CDR3 ends; the end is completed using the germline J gene. This chain links TRBV7-9 with TRBJ2-7, with D possibly matching TRBD2 (6 bases). CDR1 and CDR2 (germline): SEHNR, FQNEAQ (reference sequence). V was clipped by 6 bases and J by 6 bases, with 15 bases between them. The CDR3 contains 13 residues. The covered CDR3 bases are TGTGCCAGCAGGGCCGCGGGGATGGGCGAG. Translated: CASRAAGMGE. In full, the CDR3 is CASRAAGMGEQYF.

CDR3 in amino acids: CASIRDNSGANVLTF. The sequenced CDR3 bases are TGTGCCAGCATCCGTGACAACTCTGGGGCCAACGTC. The chain recombines TRBV6-2 or TRBV6-3 with TRBJ2-6; D gene ambiguous. Read coverage stops 3 residues before the CDR3 terminus; the germline J gene supplies the remainder. CDR1 is MNHEY and CDR2 is SVGEGT in the germline V gene. This CDR3 spans 15 amino acids. The ends were cut back, 7 bases at V and 0 bases at J, with 10 bases in the middle.

As regards this clone: The read halts 3 residues ahead of the CDR3 end, with the missing end drawn from the germline J gene. J is TRBJ1-2 and V is TRBV7-3, with 8 bases lining up with TRBD1. The CDR3 extends over 16 amino acids. After removal of 4 bases from V and 7 bases from J, the junction contained 14 bases not matched to a gene. From germline, CDR1 is SGHTA and CDR2 FQGTGA. The CDR3 sequence is CASSSRTGLYGGGYTF. The CDR3 DNA, read in part, is TGTGCCAGCAGCTCGCGGACAGGGCTCTACGGCGGTGGC.

Concerning this clone: The DNA ends 3 residues before the CDR3 does, and the rest of the CDR3 is filled in from the germline J gene. The chain employs TRBV7-2 and TRBJ1-6; D is perhaps TRBD1 (5 bases). CDR3 size: 13 residues. From germline, CDR1 is SGHTA and CDR2 FQGNSA. V was shortened by 4 bases and J by 11 bases, with 12 bases between the two germline ends. The part of the CDR3 DNA that was read is TGTGCCAGCAGCTCTACAGGAAACCCACCC. This sequence encodes CASSSTGNPP. The full-length CDR3 reads as CASSSTGNPPLHF.

This clone occurred many times. The read finishes 3 residues shy of the CDR3 end, and the germline J gene is used to complete it. Within the sample, other DNA sequences also encode this same CDR3. The rearrangement joins TRBV29-1 to TRBJ2-7; no firm D call. The CDR3 spans 11 residues. Looked up from germline, CDR1 is SQVTM and CDR2 is ANQGSEA. Trimming pared 4 bases from V and 4 bases from J, leaving 8 bases between. The CDR3 here is CSVARGYEQYF. The covered CDR3 bases are TGCAGCGTTGCTAGAGGTTACGAG.

This clone was seen only a few times. Partial CDR3 DNA: TGTGCCTGGAGTCTTACAGGGGTTGGC. It is translated as CAWSLTGVG. The whole CDR3 sequence reads CAWSLTGVGYTF. V and J are TRBV30 and TRBJ1-2; 7 bases fit TRBD1. Sequencing ends 3 residues short of the CDR3 end; the germline J gene provides the rest. Looked up from germline, CDR1 is GTSNPN and CDR2 is SVGIG (reference sequence). The CDR3 is 12 residues long. After removal of 2 bases from V and 7 bases from J, the junction contained 4 bases not matched to a gene.

Comments on this clone: One end of the junction is discordant with germline, which a read error may explain. The sequenced fragment ends 3 residues before the CDR3 boundary, so the rest is inferred from the germline J gene. The chain couples TRBV18 to TRBJ2-7; tentative D call: TRBD1 (5 bases). The CDR3 has 13 residues. Germline CDR1 reads KGHSH; CDR2 reads LQKENI. The part of the CDR3 DNA that was read is TGTGCCAGCTCACCAGACAGCTCCCACGAG. It specifies CASSPDSSHE. From start to end, the CDR3 is CASSPDSSHEQYF.

The sample holds many counts of this clone. Coverage ceases 3 residues before the CDR3 finishes, and the germline J gene fills in the end. This sequence joins TRBV29-1 and TRBJ2-1, with 8 bases identical to TRBD1. The CDR3 length is 14 residues. Per the germline V gene, CDR1 is SQVTM and CDR2 is ANQGSEA. The V gene end was trimmed by 6 bases and the J gene end by 9 bases; junction bases not matched to a gene: 13. The DNA read from the CDR3 is TGCAGCGTGACTTGGACAGGGAACAACGGTGAG. Amino acid sequence: CSVTWTGNNGE. Given in full, the CDR3 is CSVTWTGNNGEQFF.

Details on this clone: The CDR3 end lies 3 residues beyond the end of the read and is filled in from the germline J gene. This sequence joins TRBV5-1 and TRBJ1-1; the D gene is possibly TRBD1 (6 bases). Germline V CDR1 and CDR2: SGHRS, YFSETQ. V lost 2 bases and J 0 bases, leaving 26 bases between the germline ends. The CDR3 has 20 amino acids. CDR3 in amino acids: CASSFTGNTIFSEMNTEAFF. CDR3 bases read: TGCGCCAGCAGCTTTACAGGGAACACCATTTTCTCGGAAATGAACACTGAA.

On this clone itself: The read is 3 residues too short to cover the CDR3 end, so that end is filled in from the germline J gene. The chain employs TRBV7-9 and TRBJ2-1; TRBD2 matches at 7 bases. There are 13 residues in the CDR3. Losses at the gene ends were 8 bases for V and 5 bases for J; bases not matched to a gene: 6. Germline V CDR1 and CDR2: SEHNR, FQNEAQ (reference sequence). Here the CDR3 reads CASDDAGDNEQFF. The DNA read from the CDR3 is TGTGCCAGCGACGACGCGGGAGACAATGAG. The whole variable domain, remainder taken from reference TRBV7-9 and TRBJ2-1, is DTGVSQNPRHKITKRGQNVTFRCDPISEHNRLYWYRQTLGQGPEFLTYFQNEAQLEKSRLLSDRFSAERPKGSFSTLEIQRTEQGDSAMYLCASDDAGDNEQFFGPGTRLTVL.

Turning to this clone: The CDR3 end lies 3 residues beyond the end of the read and is filled in from the germline J gene. This chain connects TRBV6-2 or TRBV6-3 to TRBJ2-5; possible D gene TRBD2, 6 bases. The germline gives CDR1 MNHEY, CDR2 SVGEGT. Trimming left V 6 bases short and J 5 bases short, with 16 bases between. The CDR3 spans 14 residues. CDR3 in amino acids: CASRKTSPWETQYF. The covered CDR3 bases are TGTGCCAGCAGAAAGACTAGTCCGTGGGAGACC.

Note on this clone: The CDR3 end is not reached by the read, which stops 3 residues before it; the germline J gene fills it in. The chain uses TRBV30 and TRBJ1-2; tentative D call: TRBD1 (5 bases). The CDR3 covers 15 residues. Germline V gives CDR1 GTSNPN, CDR2 SVGIG (reference sequence). The CDR3 protein is CAWRLVQRGIGGYTF. The sequenced part of the CDR3 DNA is TGTGCCTGGAGACTGGTTCAGAGGGGAATAGGGGGC.

In the case of this clone: The read is 3 residues too short to cover the CDR3 end, so that end is filled in from the germline J gene. The chain links TRBV6-2 or TRBV6-3 to TRBJ1-5; weak D call: TRBD1 (5 bases). Germline CDR1 reads MNHEY; CDR2 reads SVGEGT. CDR3 length: 13 residues. Deletions cut 5 bases from V and 7 bases from J, with 12 bases between. CDR3 sequence reads: CASSLQVQQPQHF. CDR3 DNA, as far as it was read: TGTGCCAGCAGTCTACAGGTACAACAGCCC.

Worth noting for this clone: Read data end 3 residues before the CDR3 end; the end is taken from the germline J gene. The V call is TRBV30, the J call TRBJ1-5; 8 nucleotides agree with TRBD1. Looked up from germline, CDR1 is GTSNPN and CDR2 is SVGIG (reference sequence). CDR3 length: 17 residues. V lost 2 bases, J lost 4 bases, and 13 bases stayed unmatched. This chain's CDR3 is CAWSRDRMGTGNQPQHF. Partial CDR3 DNA: TGTGCCTGGAGTAGAGATAGGATGGGGACAGGTAATCAGCCC.

The table lists this clone with a few counts. The covered CDR3 bases are TGTGCCAGCAGCCCCGATGGGGGGAATCCCATCAATGAG. This sequence encodes CASSPDGGNPINE. The whole CDR3 is CASSPDGGNPINEQFF. The chain combines TRBV7-3 with TRBJ2-1; the D gene is possibly TRBD2 (6 bases). With the read ending 3 residues before the CDR3 end, the germline J gene is used to fill in that end. V was clipped by 5 bases and J by 6 bases, with 20 bases between them. The CDR3 has 16 amino acids. The germline CDR1 and CDR2 sequences are SGHTA and FQGTGA.

In regard to this clone: The read falls 3 residues short of the CDR3 end, and the missing part is taken from the germline J gene. The chain joins TRBV7-9 to TRBJ1-1; tentatively, D is TRBD1 (6 bases). V dropped 5 bases and J dropped 0 bases, with 13 bases sitting between them. The CDR3 runs 15 residues. In germline, CDR1 is SEHNR, CDR2 FQNEAQ (reference sequence). CDR3 bases read: TGTGCCAGCAGCCGTTGGGACACCCTGAACACTGAA. Its protein product is CASSRWDTLNTE. In full, the CDR3 is CASSRWDTLNTEAFF. The full variable domain, its missing parts supplied by reference TRBV7-9 and TRBJ1-1, is DTGVSQNPRHKITKRGQNVTFRCDPISEHNRLYWYRQTLGQGPEFLTYFQNEAQLEKSRLLSDRFSAERPKGSFSTLEIQRTEQGDSAMYLCASSRWDTLNTEAFFGQGTRLTVV.

The sample holds a few counts of this clone. The observed sequence ends 3 residues before the CDR3 terminus, with the missing tail filled in from the germline J gene. The J gene is TRBJ2-5, the V gene TRBV6-2 or TRBV6-3; 14 nucleotides match TRBD2. Germline trimming cut 4 bases from V and 4 bases from J; bases unmatched to any gene: 2. Germline V gives CDR1 MNHEY, CDR2 SVGEGT. This CDR3 has 15 residues. The CDR3: CASSFGLAGGETQYF. Incomplete CDR3 DNA: TGTGCCAGCAGTTTTGGACTAGCGGGGGGAGAGACC.

This clone has only a few counts. The read halts 3 residues ahead of the CDR3 end, with the missing end drawn from the germline J gene. The rearrangement uses TRBV6-2 or TRBV6-3 and TRBJ2-1, with 13 bases lining up with TRBD2. After removal of 6 bases from V and 4 bases from J, the junction contained 3 bases not matched to a gene. Germline CDR1 and CDR2: MNHEY and SVGEGT. This CDR3 contains 15 residues. Partial CDR3 DNA: TGTGCCAGCAGCCAGACTAGCGGGGGGTACAATGAG. Translating it yields CASSQTSGGYNE. The CDR3 in full is CASSQTSGGYNEQFF.

This clone was counted many times. CDR3 DNA, as far as it was read: TGCAGCGGAGACAGGGGACGGAACACTGAA. Residues: CSGDRGRNTE. The CDR3 in its entirety is CSGDRGRNTEAFF. The V gene is TRBV29-1, the J gene TRBJ1-1; 8 bases match TRBD1. The read is 3 residues too short to cover the CDR3 end, so that end is filled in from the germline J gene. The CDR3 is 13 residues long. V shed 7 bases, J shed 1 base, and the junction held 5 bases outside the gene matches. The germline V gene has CDR1 SQVTM and CDR2 ANQGSEA. The complete variable domain, with remaining parts taken from reference TRBV29-1 and TRBJ1-1, reads SAVISQKPSRDICQRGTSLTIQCQVDSQVTMMFWYRQQPGQSLTLIATANQGSEATYESGFVIDKFPISRPNLTFSTLTVSNMSPEDSSIYLCSGDRGRNTEAFFGQGTRLTVV.